This T cell receptor (beta chain) was profiled in a study of cytomegalovirus exposure and HLA in healthy donors. Study outcomes and limitations: TCR beta V- and J-gene trimming, according to a later analysis, was linked to a missense DCLRE1C variant. Cytomegalovirus-associated TCR beta chains were listed, numbering some 150. Some 16,000 TCR beta sequences were associated with HLA alleles at 0.05 false discovery rate in a later analysis. Within an earlier analysis, most TCR beta V segments proved productive either about 87% or about 30% of the time.

Concerning this clone itself: The target antigen is unknown.

PCR was performed using 60 Vbeta and 13 Jbeta primers. TCRdb's copy holds only in-frame clones and misses some; the assay was immunoSEQ multiplex PCR. This table holds fewer than 250,000 clones, just under 75% found once. This CDR3 comprises 15 residues. Germline V gene sequence: CDR1 MGHRA, CDR2 YSYEKL. V gave up 2 bases and J gave up 4 bases; unmatched junction bases: 6. This sequence originates from a man aged 25-40 years in good health and CMV-seropositive. The source material was PBMCs. V is TRBV4-1 and J is TRBJ2-3; 7 bases map to TRBD2. The CDR3 region is CASSQLWEGPDTQYF. Written as DNA, the CDR3 is TGCGCCAGCAGCCAACTGTGGGAGGGCCCAGATACGCAGTATTTT.